This TCR beta chain stems from a study of blood T cells in healthy people across ages. Together with a sample-barcoded 5' primer, a J-beta primer mix was included in a second PCR lasting roughly 6 to 12 cycles. Each CDR3 protein is one row after TCRdb ran MiXCR on the 5' RACE reads. The table has 600,000 or so distinct CDR3 sequences, approximately 30% seen once; the top ten hold around 16%. Germline-derived CDR1 and CDR2 are LGHDT and YNNKEL (reference sequence). The CDR3 runs to 16 residues. The ends lost 1 base at V and 10 bases at J; junction bases unmatched: 8. Notes on the study in general: Possibly, changes in expanded clonotypes were confounded because donor CMV status was unknown. As age increased, TCR beta diversity per million T cells fell in a roughly linear fashion.

About this clonotype itself: Its antigen is not identified.

Isolation of PBMCs gave at least 7 million cells per sample. With each sample, at least 5 micrograms of total RNA were extracted. The sequence came from a woman of 80 years or more in good health. The sample taken for sequencing was blood. The V call is TRBV3-1, the J call TRBJ1-6, with 9 bases identical to TRBD1. CDR3 nucleotide sequence: TGTGCCAGCAGCCAAGGGCTGGGACAGGGAGGCTCACCCCTCCACTTT. Translating it yields CASSQGLGQGGSPLHF.